This TCR beta chain was recovered during a study of cytomegalovirus exposure and HLA in healthy donors (dated by TCRdb to the late 2010s). For context, the study as a whole: According to an earlier analysis of 587 of the donors, roughly 180 million T cells yielded roughly 110 million unique TCR beta sequences and about 300 Gb of sequence data. About 300 gigabases of sequencing data and around 90 million unique TCR sequences made up an early release that covered approximately 650 HLA-typed donors. Of the 300 to 450 genotyped donors, 81% were placed in the genetic ancestry cluster associated with self-reported Caucasian donors. The aim of the study was to test whether cataloging public T cell receptors could identify signatures of past pathogen exposure. The study profiled the T cell repertoires of under 700 subjects by immunosequencing and related them to cytomegalovirus serostatus. In addition to the first cohort of roughly 670 subjects, a separate validation cohort of about 120 different subjects was used. To predict cytomegalovirus infection status, the study combined high-throughput TCR immunosequencing, statistical association of individual TCRs with disease status, and machine learning. A later analysis re-examined previously published TCR beta repertoires from more than 650 donors and added high-resolution HLA genotyping to investigate patterns of TCR occurrence. The later analysis used no new phenotypic data to find candidate immune exposures, relying instead on TCR beta sequences and their occurrence across donors. In an earlier analysis of more than 550 of the donors, high-throughput TCR beta sequencing was used to judge whether each TCR beta V gene segment behaved as functional or pseudogenic. Donor age, sex, ethnicity and CMV serostatus were compiled alongside the repertoire data. In a later genetic analysis, genome-wide SNP genotypes for about three fifths of the roughly 670 donors were used, and that subset was treated as a discovery cohort. All discovery cohort repertoires had been generated using a single sequencing platform. Class I and class II HLA loci were covered by the typing at four-digit resolution. The number of donors typed differed by locus, with about 629-630 for A, B, C, DRB1 and DQB1, around 520 for DQA1, some 570 for DPA1, and around 450 for DPB1. Because of strong linkage in the cohort, roughly five DR-DQ haplotypes were treated as single units for association and clustering. Across 300 to 500 genotyped donors of the cohort, an average of about 250,000 unique TCR beta nucleotide sequences per donor were sequenced, and roughly 18% of those sequences were non-productive.

The library was prepared using the immunoSEQ multiplex PCR assay. The multiplex PCR relied on a mix of 60 forward primers for TCR Vbeta segments and 13 reverse primers for TCR Jbeta segments. The CDR3 region of rearranged TCR beta genes was amplified from genomic DNA with a multiplex PCR assay. The Illumina HiSeq System was used to sequence the amplified TCR beta libraries as 87-base-pair reads. The authors' analysis ran thus. A later analysis counted tens of millions of unique TCR beta chains across the 670 or so repertoires, and some 11 million of these chains were shared by at least two donors. Raw reads were error-corrected and collapsed into unique sequences with a nearest-neighbor algorithm that merged closely related sequences to remove PCR and sequencing errors. Alignment of CDR3 sequences to IMGT reference sequences was used to assign V, D and J gene segments. For a sequence to be retained, a match of at least six nucleotides to both a V gene segment and a J gene segment was required. Rearrangements were classified as productive when the CDR3 lacked stop codons and remained in frame with V and J, and all other rearrangements were classified as non-productive. Following IMGT convention, CDR3 was defined as the stretch from the second conserved V-encoded cysteine to the conserved J-encoded phenylalanine. Sequences without an unambiguous match to a single V gene segment were excluded from the earlier analysis of about 600 of the donors. An earlier analysis of about 600 of the donors called V segments functional above 56.7% productive rearrangements and segregating when the between-donor standard deviation exceeded 5%. A statistical classification framework was built for diagnosing cytomegalovirus status from the catalog of TCR beta chain sequences. V and J gene assignment, in a later analysis, came from comparing TCR nucleotide sequences with IMGT/GENE-DB human TR gene sequences. Using the TCRdist pipeline, a later analysis assigned CDR3 sequences along with most-parsimonious VDJ recombination scenarios. In a later analysis, each TCR beta chain was defined by its CDR3 amino acid sequence together with its V-gene family, and reads without a unique V-gene family were excluded. In a later analysis, 500 to 700 highly shared, low-generation-probability nucleotide sequences were removed to address suspected cross-contamination and a sequencing artifact. In a later analysis, a clonal expansion index for each public chain was calculated from normalized within-repertoire ranks of inferred template counts. In a later analysis, generation probabilities were computed using a VDJ recombination model fitted to out-of-frame rearrangements, and the results were checked against IGoR. Hypergeometric tests were used in a later analysis to score TCR-TCR, TCR-HLA and TCR-CMV co-occurrence, with a repertoire-size bias correction applied to the TCR pairs. To estimate false discovery rates, a later analysis permuted the HLA or CMV assignments 20 times. In a later analysis, co-occurring TCRs were grouped using DBSCAN, with TCRdist sequence similarity added in when clustering inside HLA-allele-positive subsets. Co-occurrence clustering excluded repertoires with fewer than 30,000 or more than 120,000 public chains, plus five with anomalous nucleotide sharing. TCRdb limited this immuneACCESS table to in-frame rearrangements with V and J called. A share of clones is missing; checked studies link under half to unresolved V genes, and the rest is unexplained. V and J calls plus clone size are reproduced from that table; the DNA served to infer D and trimming. This sample gives roughly 65,000 clones in total; 80% of them show up just once. Together, the top ten hold approximately 4.3% of the sample.

This clone appeared a few times. Its antigen remains unidentified. The CDR3 carries no conserved terminal phenylalanine or tryptophan, so it likely arises from a read error. The DNA is omitted, as the CDR3 cannot be located on it reliably, and the CDR3 follows TCRdb's listing. In total, roughly 670 healthy bone marrow donors made up the cohort. At the time of sampling, every cohort member was nominally healthy, though immune exposures that went unrecorded were likely present. The donor tested CMV seronegative, placing the donor among the 300 to 400 seronegative members of the cohort. Every donor gave a peripheral blood sample, and the peripheral blood mononuclear cells from that sample were used for TCR beta sequencing. The Qiagen DNeasy Blood Extraction Kit was used to extract genomic DNA from the blood cell samples. Results the study describes overall, beyond this receptor: Broadly in line with IMGT annotations, most TCR beta V segments showed up in productive rearrangements about 87% or about 30% of the time in an earlier analysis of 587 of the donors. About 15 rarely observed V segments, including chromosome 9 orphons, were excluded from the earlier analysis of approximately 500 of the donors because counts were too low. Compared with equally common non-associated chains, HLA-associated TCR beta chains in a later analysis were more clonally expanded and had lower generation probabilities. Because some donors lacked HLA typing at each locus, the association tests relied only on the typed subset. A later analysis reported that several top co-occurrence clusters appeared linked to parvovirus B19, influenza, CMV and Epstein-Barr virus. CMV serostatus was the only immune exposure information available for the cohort. A later analysis found that TCR association rates varied across HLA loci, with DRB1 alleles showing the most associated TCRs and HLA-C alleles the fewest. A later analysis associated about 17,000 TCR beta sequences with specific HLA alleles at a false discovery rate of 0.05. A later genetic analysis associated a missense DCLRE1C variant with V-gene and J-gene trimming of TCR beta chains, and an independent cohort replicated the association. The 87-base-pair reads could not distinguish some IMGT-functional V segments, including TRBV6-2 and TRBV6-3, so those segments were excluded. Linkage disequilibrium might explain the correlated functional status among segregating V segments, but an unknown experimental factor could not be excluded. Across donors, most TCR sequences were observed very rarely, whereas some public TCRs were present in many individuals. A later genetic analysis reported fewer N-insertions in productive TCRs among donors in an Asian-associated ancestry cluster than the roughly 650-donor mean. A further reported finding was that TCR beta sequences accurately predicted the HLA-A and HLA-B alleles for most subjects in the first cohort. A group of highly shared sequence variants was considered likely to be a technical artifact of the sequencing pipeline. Presence/absence analyses assumed roughly uniform sequencing depth across donors, an assumption that may not hold. When HLA alleles, especially DR and DQ, strongly co-occurred, attributing TCR associations to individual alleles was difficult. The classifier was reported to diagnose cytomegalovirus status with high specificity and sensitivity in both the original and validation cohorts. The authors suggested that the approach could potentially be extended to other disease states and immunological phenotypes. The study listed 164 TCR beta chains as associated with cytomegalovirus. A few of the identified cytomegalovirus-associated TCR beta chains were confirmed in vitro to be specific for cytomegalovirus antigens. According to a later analysis, most CMV-associated TCR beta chains appeared to be HLA-restricted, and the HLA associations seemed to be driven largely by CMV exposure. Only TCR beta chains were sequenced in this cohort, and the absence of alpha or paired-chain data limited detectable features.

The CDR3 is 11 residues long, counting both termini. The germline V gene yields MNHNS for CDR1 and SASEGT for CDR2. The clonotype originates from a young woman in good health and CMV-seronegative. Rearrangement joined TRBV6-1 to TRBJ1-1; the table's D gene call, TRBD1, was not cross checked with the DNA. The sequenced sample was PBMCs. The CDR3 amino acid sequence is: CASSEGGRDTG.